Presented here are 8 T cell receptor beta chains from one specimen sequenced in a study of CD8 T cells in Susac syndrome. Random-hexamer reverse transcription was applied to about 0.45 to 1 ug RNA. TCRdb re-analysed the immunoSEQ multiplex PCR reads in MiXCR, keeping a single row per CDR3 protein. Among 300,000 or so distinct CDR3 sequences listed, about 90% were seen once. The sample consisted of CD4+ T cells from PBMCs. Every receptor here comes from a human donor with multiple sclerosis.

The chain combines TRBV19 with TRBJ2-7, with 8 bases aligning to TRBD1. The germline gives CDR1 LNHDA, CDR2 SQIVND (reference sequence). The CDR3 runs to 13 residues. The junction had 3 bases not matched to a gene; V was cut back by 5 bases and J by 3 bases. Here the CDR3 reads CASSQDRDYEQYF. DNA for the CDR3: TGTGCCAGTAGTCAGGACAGGGACTACGAGCAGTACTTC.

There are a few counts of this clonotype. The chain recombines TRBV12-3 or TRBV12-4 with TRBJ1-1; D unresolved. This CDR3 has 13 residues. The V gene lost 4 bases and the J gene lost 1 base, with 7 bases spanning the gap. CDR3 protein: CASSSPANTEAFF. CDR3 nucleotide sequence: TGTGCCAGCAGTTCACCAGCGAACACTGAAGCTTTCTTT.

This sequence joins TRBV6-5 and TRBJ1-2; tentatively, D is TRBD1 (5 bases). The V end was cut by 2 bases, the J end by 8 bases, with 15 bases between. This CDR3 has 14 residues. The germline gives CDR1 MNHEY, CDR2 SVGAGI. The CDR3 here is CASSYRTGTLGYTF. As DNA, the CDR3 is TGTGCCAGCAGTTACCGGACCGGGACTCTCGGCTACACCTTC.

The count of this clonotype is one. This chain connects TRBV6-5 to TRBJ1-1; no clear D. There are 16 residues in the CDR3. V was pared by 0 bases and J by 1 base, with 12 bases between. The germline CDR1 and CDR2 sequences are MNHEY and SVGAGI. The chain's CDR3 is CASSYSGGLGNTEAFF. The CDR3, as DNA: TGTGCCAGCAGTTACTCGGGAGGGTTGGGGAACACTGAAGCTTTCTTT.

This rearrangement joins TRBV13 to TRBJ1-2; D unresolved. Deletions cut 2 bases from V and 6 bases from J, with 10 bases between. Germline values: CDR1 PRHDT, CDR2 FYEKMQ (reference sequence). The CDR3 totals 13 residues. The CDR3 bases are TGTGCCAGCAGCTTAACGGGATTAGATGGCTACACCTTC. Translation: CASSLTGLDGYTF. Full variable domain (rest looked up from reference TRBV13 and TRBJ1-2): AAGVIQSPRHLIKEKRETATLKCYPIPRHDTVYWYQQGPGQDPQFLISFYEKMQSDKGSIPDRFSAQQFSDYHSELNMSSLELGDSALYFCASSLTGLDGYTFGSGTRLTVV.

This clonotype was seen only a few times. The J gene is TRBJ1-6, the V gene TRBV11-3, with TRBD1 matching over 7 bases. The germline gives CDR1 SGHNT, CDR2 YENEEA. After removal of 1 base from V and 8 bases from J, the junction contained 5 bases not matched to a gene. The CDR3 is made up of 15 amino acids. The CDR3 is CASSLVGTEDSPLHF. The CDR3 DNA follows: TGTGCCAGCAGCTTAGTAGGGACAGAAGATTCACCCCTCCACTTT.

The table lists this clonotype with a count of one. V gene TRBV29-1 combines with J gene TRBJ1-1, with 9 bases matching TRBD1. From germline, CDR1 is SQVTM and CDR2 ANQGSEA. With V trimmed by 8 bases and J by 4 bases, 5 bases remained unmatched. The CDR3 is 12 amino acids. The CDR3 bases are TGCAGCACTACAGGGGGCCCCACTGAAGCTTTCTTT. It is translated as CSTTGGPTEAFF.

The rearrangement uses TRBV10-2 and TRBJ1-5; D call uncertain. Trimming stripped 4 bases from V and 5 bases from J, with 9 bases between. The CDR3 is 13 amino acids. Germline assignment: CDR1 WSHSY and CDR2 SAAADI. The CDR3 coding sequence is TGCGCCAGCAGTGGGCAGGCCTATCAGCCCCAGCATTTT. Translating gives CASSGQAYQPQHF.